Listed below are T cell receptor beta chains from one sample, sequenced in a study of shared clonotypes between healthy human individuals. The protocol was immunoSEQ multiplex PCR, while the TCRdb copy is restricted to in-frame clones and leaves out a portion. This sample has nearly 1 million clones, with over 60% found just once. The specimen sequenced was memory CD4+ T cells sorted from blood. Receptors originate from a man between 18 and 29 years old in good health. CDR3s include the opening cysteine and the closing phenylalanine or tryptophan. Each record gives: J gene, D gene, clone size, V gene, CDR3 DNA, CDR3 protein. The D gene is left open where the match is weak. The listing skips clone size in some rows; elsewhere it reads once, few, many or a size class.

TRBJ1-1	-	-	TRBV5-1	TGCGCCAGCAGCGAGGGGGGACGGACTGAAGCTTTCTTT	CASSEGGRTEAFF
TRBJ2-2	-	many	TRBV27	TGTGCCAGCAGTTTACGGCCTAACACCGGGGAGCTGTTTTTT	CASSLRPNTGELFF
TRBJ2-1	TRBD2	-	TRBV6-4	TGTGCCAGCAGCCAAGCTAGCGGGGGGGCCTACAATGAGCAGTTCTTC	CASSQASGGAYNEQFF
TRBJ1-1	-	-	TRBV5-1	TGCGCCAGCAGCTTGGTCCGGGGTTCCATGAACACTGAAGCTTTCTTT	CASSLVRGSMNTEAFF
TRBJ2-2	TRBD2	-	TRBV7-2	TGTGCCAGCAGCTCCACTAGCGGGAGGGCCCGATTACTCGGGGAGCTGTTTTTT	CASSSTSGRARLLGELFF
TRBJ2-3	-	-	TRBV7-9	TGTGCCAGCAGCTTATATACTGGATCTAGCACAGATACGCAGTATTTT	CASSLYTGSSTDTQYF
TRBJ2-5	TRBD2	-	TRBV6-5	TGTGCCAGTTCCTCAGCGGGAGGTCCCCAAGAGACCCAGTACTTC	CASSSAGGPQETQYF
TRBJ1-2	-	-	TRBV12-5	TGTGCTAGTGGTTCCATCCCCCCTGGAGGCTACACCTTC	CASGSIPPGGYTF
TRBJ1-2	-	-	TRBV11-2	TGTGCCAGCAGCTTAGAGGGACATCGGGGCGGTGGCTACACCTTC	CASSLEGHRGGGYTF
TRBJ1-1	-	-	TRBV5-5	TGTGCCAGCAGCTCGACGGTGAACACTGAAGCTTTCTTT	CASSSTVNTEAFF
TRBJ2-6	-	-	TRBV18	TGTGCCAGCTCACCACCTCAGGGGTCCTTCAACGTCCTGACTTTC	CASSPPQGSFNVLTF
TRBJ1-1	-	-	TRBV10-2	TGCGCCAGCAGTGAGGTAGGGCGAGAAAAAACTGAAGCTTTCTTT	CASSEVGREKTEAFF
TRBJ1-5	-	-	TRBV29-1	TGCAGCGTTGTAGCAGGGTACAATCAGCCCCAGCATTTT	CSVVAGYNQPQHF
TRBJ2-7	TRBD1	few	TRBV30	TGTGCCTGGAGTCCCGGGACAGTGGTGTACGAGCAGTACTTC	CAWSPGTVVYEQYF
TRBJ2-7	TRBD2	-	TRBV7-9	TGTGCCAGCAGCTGGGGGACTAACGAGCAGTACTTC	CASSWGTNEQYF
TRBJ2-5	-	-	TRBV4-3	TGCGCCAGCAGCCAAGATACGAGGGCGGAGACCCAGTACTTC	CASSQDTRAETQYF
TRBJ1-2	-	-	TRBV4-1	TGCGCCAGCAGCCAAGATCGTACGGTTACCCCCTATGGCTACACCTTC	CASSQDRTVTPYGYTF
TRBJ1-3	-	-	TRBV18	TGTGCCAGCTCACCTACATCTGGAAACACCATATATTTT	CASSPTSGNTIYF
TRBJ2-7	-	-	TRBV6-6	TGTGCCAGCAGTTACGGTGAGGGGCGCTACGAGCAGTACTTC	CASSYGEGRYEQYF
TRBJ2-7	-	-	TRBV7-9	TGTGCCAGCAGCTTAGCGGGAGCCCGCGAGCAGTACTTC	CASSLAGAREQYF
TRBJ1-1	-	once	TRBV10-1	TGCGCCAGCAGTGAGTCAGGGAGGAACACTGAAGCTTTCTTT	CASSESGRNTEAFF
TRBJ2-6	-	-	TRBV11-2	TGTGCCAGCAGCTTCGACACGACTCTGGGGGCCAACGTCCTGACTTTC	CASSFDTTLGANVLTF
TRBJ2-3	TRBD2	-	TRBV18	TGTGCCAGCTCACCAGGGACTAGCGGGATAGGCACAGATACGCAGTATTTT	CASSPGTSGIGTDTQYF
TRBJ1-1	-	-	TRBV7-2	TGTGCCAGCAGATCCAATGGGGGCACTGAAGCTTTCTTT	CASRSNGGTEAFF
TRBJ2-5	-	-	TRBV4-3	TGCGCCAGCAGCGTCGGGGAGGCCCGGGAGACCCAGTACTTC	CASSVGEARETQYF
TRBJ1-1	-	-	TRBV2	TGTGCCAGCAGTGACAGGGAGTACACTGAAGCTTTCTTT	CASSDREYTEAFF
TRBJ1-1	TRBD1	-	TRBV28	TGTGCCAGCAGTCCTTCCAGGGGGATGAACACTGAAGCTTTCTTT	CASSPSRGMNTEAFF
TRBJ2-3	TRBD2	-	TRBV18	TGTGCCAGCTCACCACTTTCTAGCGGGGGCACAGATACGCAGTATTTT	CASSPLSSGGTDTQYF
TRBJ2-2	TRBD1	-	TRBV5-4	TGTGCCAGCAGTCCTGGGACAGGGCGAGCAAGGGAGCTGTTTTTT	CASSPGTGRARELFF
TRBJ2-1	-	few	TRBV2	TGTGCCAGCAGTGAGTCTGTCCACAATGAGCAGTTCTTC	CASSESVHNEQFF
TRBJ2-1	-	-	TRBV20-1	TGCAGTGCTAGAGGGTTAGCTGAGCAGTTCTTC	CSARGLAEQFF
TRBJ1-5	-	-	TRBV30	TGTGCCTGGAGAGCGGGGAAAGGGGGTCGAAGCAATCAGCCCCAGCATTTT	CAWRAGKGGRSNQPQHF
TRBJ1-1	-	-	TRBV28	TGTGCCAGCAGCTCAACAGGGGAAGCTTTCTTT	CASSSTGEAFF
TRBJ2-6	-	-	TRBV13	TGTGCCAGCACCCATCGGGCAGCGCTGGCTGGGGCCAACGTCCTGACTTTC	CASTHRAALAGANVLTF
TRBJ1-1	TRBD1	many	TRBV28	TGTGCCAGCAGTTTATTAAATTGGTGGGGGCAGGGGGCGGATGAAGCTTTCTTT	CASSLLNWWGQGADEAFF
TRBJ1-1	-	-	TRBV11-2	TGTGCCAGCAGCTTAGGCGGCGGCAAAAACACTGAAGCTTTCTTT	CASSLGGGKNTEAFF
TRBJ2-7	-	-	TRBV30	TGTGCCTGGAGTGTACGGTTCTACGAGCAGTACTTC	CAWSVRFYEQYF
TRBJ1-1	-	few	TRBV20-1	TGCAGTGCTAACAGAAACACTGAAGCTTTCTTT	CSANRNTEAFF
TRBJ2-1	-	-	TRBV7-3	TGTGCCAGCAGCCTACGACAGGGAGGTGAGCAGTTCTTC	CASSLRQGGEQFF
TRBJ1-1	-	-	TRBV7-9	TGTGCCAGCAGCGCGGGGGACGGTCTGAACACTGAAGCTTTCTTT	CASSAGDGLNTEAFF
TRBJ2-2	TRBD2	-	TRBV5-1	TGCGCCAGCAGCTTGGGACCAGCGGGAACTTACACCGGGGAGCTGTTTTTT	CASSLGPAGTYTGELFF
TRBJ2-7	-	-	TRBV4-2	TGTGCCAGCAGCCAAGATAGGGCCCCCGGAGACTACGAGCAGTACTTC	CASSQDRAPGDYEQYF
TRBJ2-7	-	-	TRBV11-2	TGTGCCAGCAGCTCTGAGTCCCAGCAGTACTTC	CASSSESQQYF
TRBJ2-3	TRBD2	-	TRBV10-1	TGCGCCAGCAGCGAGGGACTAGCGAGCACAGATACGCAGTATTTT	CASSEGLASTDTQYF
TRBJ1-4	-	-	TRBV4-1	TGCGCCAGCAGCCAAGATATGAGGACAACTAATGAAAAACTGTTTTTT	CASSQDMRTTNEKLFF
TRBJ2-7	-	-	TRBV6-5	TGTGCCTCCCAGGGCAGATCCTACGAGCAGTACTTC	CASQGRSYEQYF